One sample yielded the 13 T cell receptor beta chains listed below, sequenced in a study of Ad26.COV2.S vaccination and SARS-CoV-2 variants. TCRdb keeps only in-frame clones here, not all; method: immunoSEQ multiplex PCR. The sample records hundreds of thousands of clones, around 90% being singletons. Treatment in this sample: about 20 received Ad26.COV2.S at low or high dose, single or two shots; 5 received placebo; per-sample allocation not given. Repertoires come from day 63 after the first vaccine or placebo injection. The starting material was peripheral blood, obtained in a trial of Ad26.COV2.S vaccine versus placebo. These receptors originate from a person aged 18-60 years who received the Ad26.COV2.S COVID-19 vaccine or a placebo.

The chain combines TRBV15 with TRBJ2-1; D unclear. Trimming left V 1 base short and J 4 bases short, with 20 bases between. Germline V CDR1 and CDR2: LNHNV, YYDKDF (reference sequence). The CDR3 totals 18 residues. Written as DNA, the CDR3 is TGTGCCACCAGCAGAGCCCTATCCGGCCTCGATCGGTACAATGAGCAGTTCTTC. This codes for CATSRALSGLDRYNEQFF.

The gene calls are TRBV3-1 (or the pseudogene TRBV3-2) and TRBJ2-1; 7 bases fit TRBD2. With V trimmed by 4 bases and J by 4 bases, 7 bases remained unmatched. Germline lookup yields CDR1 LGHDT and CDR2 YNNKEL (reference sequence). This CDR3 has 15 residues. CDR3 nucleotides: TGTGCCAGCAGCCCTGTGGGAGGGGATTACAATGAGCAGTTCTTC. Its protein product is CASSPVGGDYNEQFF.

This clone has more than one count but fewer than ten. The V gene is TRBV19, the J gene TRBJ2-7, with D perhaps given as TRBD1 or TRBD2 (6 bases each). V was trimmed by 8 bases and J by 3 bases, leaving 17 bases between them. This CDR3 comprises 14 residues. Germline V gene sequence: CDR1 LNHDA, CDR2 SQIVND (reference sequence). In DNA form, the CDR3 reads TGTGCCAGTGCCCTTAGGGGGGAACACTACGAGCAGTACTTC. It specifies CASALRGEHYEQYF.

The rearrangement joins TRBV24-1 to TRBJ2-5; possibly TRBD1 for D (5 bases). Looked up from germline, CDR1 is KGHDR and CDR2 is SFDVKD. The CDR3 is made up of 13 amino acids. V dropped 4 bases and J dropped 3 bases, with 8 bases sitting between them. CDR3 sequence: CATSESGKETQYF. Here the CDR3 DNA reads TGTGCCACCAGTGAGTCAGGGAAAGAGACCCAGTACTTC.

The rearrangement links TRBV9 to TRBJ2-5; 14 bases align to TRBD2. CDR1 and CDR2 (germline): SGDLS, YYNGEE. The CDR3 is made up of 18 amino acids. V shed 4 bases and J 5 bases; nucleotides not matched to a gene: 13. The CDR3 DNA sequence: TGTGCCAGCAGCAACATTGGGACTAGCGGGGGCTGGGGTGAGACCCAGTACTTC. It yields the protein CASSNIGTSGGWGETQYF.

This rearrangement joins TRBV6-5 to TRBJ2-7; TRBD1 matches 9 bases. This CDR3 is 15 amino acids long. The ends lost 2 bases at V and 3 bases at J; junction bases unmatched: 5. Germline V gene data show CDR1 as MNHEY and CDR2 as SVGAGI. The chain's CDR3 is CASSYPGQGNYEQYF. The CDR3 DNA reads TGTGCCAGCAGTTACCCTGGACAGGGGAACTACGAGCAGTACTTC.

This clone was seen just once. The chain joins TRBV18 to TRBJ1-1, with 7 bases matching TRBD1. The CDR3 runs to 16 residues. V shed 4 bases and J 4 bases; nucleotides not matched to a gene: 12. Germline V gene lookup returns CDR1 KGHSH and CDR2 LQKENI. The DNA of the CDR3 is TGTGCCAGCTCACAAATGATTGACAGGGTAGGCACTGAAGCTTTCTTT. Amino acid sequence: CASSQMIDRVGTEAFF.

The chain links TRBV5-5 to TRBJ2-1; 9 bases match TRBD1. J gave up 9 bases and V 4 bases, and 2 bases lay outside the gene matches. CDR1 and CDR2 from the germline V gene are SGHKS and YYEKEE (reference sequence). The CDR3 contains 12 residues. The CDR3 DNA sequence: TGTGCCAGCAGCCCGACAGGGGGTGAGCAGTTCTTC. This sequence encodes CASSPTGGEQFF.

The chain recombines TRBV4-1 with TRBJ2-3, with a possible D match to TRBD2 (7 bases). The germline V gene encodes CDR1 MGHRA and CDR2 YSYEKL. Trimming left V 3 bases short and J 2 bases short, with 15 bases between. The CDR3 spans 16 residues. CDR3 sequence (DNA): TGCGCCAGCAGCCAGAGGGGGGGAACACACACAGATACGCAGTATTTT. It yields the protein CASSQRGGTHTDTQYF.

This clone was picked up a small number of times. The chain combines TRBV19 with TRBJ1-5; no firm D call. V was cut by 5 bases and J by 7 bases, with 15 bases left in between. Germline V lookup: CDR1 LNHDA, CDR2 SQIVND (reference sequence). The CDR3 is made up of 14 amino acids. CDR3 sequence reads: CASSLRRAGQPQHF. Here the CDR3 DNA reads TGTGCCAGTAGTCTCCGAAGGGCGGGCCAGCCCCAGCATTTT.

This clone turned up a few times. The chain employs TRBV6-5 and TRBJ1-5; TRBD1 matches 7 bases. The ends lost 6 bases at V and 4 bases at J; junction bases unmatched: 9. Germline CDR1 is MNHEY and CDR2 is SVGAGI. The CDR3 contains 15 residues. CDR3: CASRLPGTANQPQHF. CDR3 nucleotides: TGTGCCAGCAGACTGCCCGGGACAGCTAATCAGCCCCAGCATTTT.

Remarks on this clone: Different DNA sequences within this sample yield the same CDR3. The chain has TRBV3-1 (or the pseudogene TRBV3-2) and TRBJ2-7; 11 bases are shared with TRBD1. Germline values: CDR1 LGHDT, CDR2 YNNKEL (reference sequence). CDR3 size: 13 residues. The ends lost 4 bases at V and 5 bases at J; junction bases unmatched: 1. The CDR3 bases are TGTGCCAGCAGCCGGGACAGGGGGGACGAGCAGTACTTC. This codes for CASSRDRGDEQYF.

A word on this clone: The same CDR3 arises from other DNA sequences in this sample as well. The DNA of the CDR3 is TGTGCCAGCTCACCACGGACAGGGGATGGCTACACCTTC. Translating gives CASSPRTGDGYTF. This chain joins TRBV18 and TRBJ1-2; 9 bases match TRBD1. The V gene's germline CDR1 is KGHSH and CDR2 LQKENI. J lost 6 bases, V lost 1 base, and 0 bases had no gene match. This CDR3 is built from 13 residues.